A single sample is the source of the 27 T cell receptor beta chains below, sequenced in a study of T cells in women clearing cervical HPV infection. TCRdb's table, derived via immunoSEQ multiplex PCR, lists solely in-frame clones and lacks some. The sample has fewer than 35,000 clones; the top ten hold around 17%. The sample consisted of blood buffy coat. The receptors were gathered from a woman aged 18-70 years with a cervical HPV16 infection that either progressed to CIN3+ or cleared (not recorded which).

Remarks on this clone: The missing CDR3 end, 3 residues past where the read stops, is filled in from the germline J gene. The chain uses TRBV20-1 and TRBJ2-6; 11 bases agree with TRBD2. The CDR3 length is 19 residues. V was pared by 5 bases and J by 2 bases, with 14 bases of the junction left unmatched. Germline-derived CDR1 and CDR2 are DFQATT and SNEGSKA (reference sequence). The CDR3 here is CSALSPGTSGKTGANVLTF. The sequenced part of the CDR3 DNA is TGCAGTGCTCTCTCCCCCGGGACTAGCGGAAAGACTGGGGCCAACGTC.

Partial CDR3 DNA: TGTGCCAGCAGCCCACTTAGGACTAGCGGTCAAAACATT. This translates into CASSPLRTSGQNI. The whole CDR3 protein reads CASSPLRTSGQNIQYF. The V gene is TRBV7-8, the J gene TRBJ2-4; TRBD2 agrees at 10 bases. The CDR3 is cut off 3 residues early in the read; its end comes from the germline J gene. Per germline, CDR1 SGHVS and CDR2 FQNEAQ. The trim removed 5 bases at V and 5 bases at J, leaving 9 bases unmatched. The CDR3 is made up of 16 amino acids.

The sequenced part of the CDR3 DNA is TGTGCCAGTAGTGTAACGGACAGGGGATATGGC. Translated: CASSVTDRGYG. From start to end, the CDR3 is CASSVTDRGYGYTF. The gene calls are TRBV19 and TRBJ1-2, with TRBD1 matching over 9 bases. The read terminates 3 residues ahead of where the CDR3 ends, so the germline J gene completes it. V trimming: 5 bases; J trimming: 5 bases; junction bases outside the gene matches: 6. The CDR3 has 14 residues. CDR1 and CDR2 from the germline V gene are LNHDA and SQIVND (reference sequence).

Concerning this clone: The read falls 3 residues short of the CDR3 end, and the missing part is taken from the germline J gene. The V call is TRBV20-1, the J call TRBJ1-6; D gene uncertain. Trimming shortened V by 5 bases and J by 10 bases, and 18 bases separated the two germline ends. This CDR3 spans 14 amino acids. The germline gives CDR1 DFQATT, CDR2 SNEGSKA (reference sequence). CDR3 DNA, as far as it was read: TGCAGTGCTCCCCGGAGAGGGTCCGGATCACCC. Protein product: CSAPRRGSGSP. The entire CDR3 reads CSAPRRGSGSPLHF.

Incomplete CDR3 DNA: TGCGCCAGCGGGGAGGGGGTTCCTTCCTATAATTCACCC. Protein sequence: CASGEGVPSYNSP. The CDR3, in full, reads CASGEGVPSYNSPLHF. This chain joins TRBV5-1 and TRBJ1-6; D might be TRBD1 (6 bases). The CDR3 is cut off 3 residues early in the read; its end comes from the germline J gene. V was pared by 7 bases and J by 1 base, with 15 bases between. Germline V gene data show CDR1 as SGHRS and CDR2 as YFSETQ. The CDR3 extends over 16 amino acids. Together with reference TRBV5-1 and TRBJ1-6, the CDR3 gives the full variable domain: KAGVTQTPRYLIKTRGQQVTLSCSPISGHRSVSWYQQTPGQGLQFLFEYFSETQRNKGNFPGRFSGRQFSNSRSEMNVSTLELGDSALYLCASGEGVPSYNSPLHFGNGTRLTVT.

On this clone itself: The read falls 3 residues short of the CDR3 end, and the missing part is taken from the germline J gene. The chain couples TRBV29-1 to TRBJ2-7; 8 nucleotides line up with TRBD1. The CDR3 covers 13 residues. The germline V gene encodes CDR1 SQVTM and CDR2 ANQGSEA. Germline trimming cut 7 bases from V and 6 bases from J; bases unmatched to any gene: 11. CDR3 in amino acids: CSAPLGGTGEQYF. The part of the CDR3 DNA that was read is TGCAGCGCTCCTCTTGGGGGGACAGGCGAG.

For this clone: The observed sequence ends 3 residues before the CDR3 terminus, with the missing tail filled in from the germline J gene. The chain joins TRBV18 to TRBJ1-2; a possible D gene is TRBD1 (5 bases). Germline loops: CDR1 KGHSH, CDR2 LQKENI. This CDR3 contains 16 residues. The CDR3 is CASSPTGQGNSYDYTF. CDR3 DNA (partial): TGTGCCAGCTCACCAACCGGCCAGGGAAACTCCTACGAC. Supplemented by reference TRBV18 and TRBJ1-2, the full variable domain reads NAGVMQNPRHLVRRRGQEARLRCSPMKGHSHVYWYRQLPEEGLKFMVYLQKENIIDESGMPKERFSAEFPKEGPSILRIQQVVRGDSAAYFCASSPTGQGNSYDYTFGSGTRLTVV.

With respect to this clone: The read is 3 residues too short to cover the CDR3 end, so that end is filled in from the germline J gene. This chain links TRBV6-2 or TRBV6-3 with TRBJ1-2; D is perhaps TRBD1 (5 bases). Germline V gives CDR1 MNHEY, CDR2 SVGEGT. The CDR3 extends over 13 amino acids. The DNA read from the CDR3 is TGTGCCAGCAGTTTCGGGACTATAAACGAC. Amino acid sequence: CASSFGTIND. The complete CDR3 sequence is CASSFGTINDYTF.

Of note for this clone: With the read ending 3 residues before the CDR3 end, the germline J gene is used to fill in that end. The chain is built from TRBV19 and TRBJ1-2; possible D gene TRBD1, 5 bases. This CDR3 comprises 14 residues. The germline V gene has CDR1 LNHDA and CDR2 SQIVND (reference sequence). V was cut by 10 bases and J by 5 bases, with 20 bases left in between. The part of the CDR3 DNA that was read is TGTGCCACTCCTTTGCGGGACTCAGAGTATGGC. Translated: CATPLRDSEYG. The whole CDR3 sequence is CATPLRDSEYGYTF.

A remark on this clone: Read sequence stops 3 residues before the CDR3 end, and the germline J gene provides the missing end. The V and J genes are TRBV6-2 or TRBV6-3 and TRBJ2-3, with 10 positions matching TRBD1. Germline values: CDR1 MNHEY, CDR2 SVGEGT. The CDR3 extends over 16 amino acids. Trimming removed 6 bases from V and 5 bases from J; junction bases left unmatched: 11. CDR3 sequence: CASSPSLGQGGDTQYF. The DNA read from the CDR3 is TGTGCCAGCAGCCCCTCCCTCGGACAGGGGGGAGATACG.

As concerns this clone: From the germline J gene comes the end of the CDR3, since the read stops 3 residues before it. The chain combines TRBV7-9 with TRBJ1-2; D is perhaps TRBD1 (6 bases). The CDR3 is 15 residues long. Germline V lookup: CDR1 SEHNR, CDR2 FQNEAQ (reference sequence). CDR3 DNA, as far as it was read: TGTGCCAGCAGCTTAGTTGGGGGCGCGCAACACGGC. Protein: CASSLVGGAQHG. The whole CDR3 reads CASSLVGGAQHGYTF.

On this clone itself: The CDR3 goes on 3 residues after the read ends, and that part is filled in from the germline J gene. V usage is TRBV5-5 and J usage is TRBJ2-7; possible D gene TRBD2, 7 bases. Trimming took off 0 bases at V and 0 bases at J, with 10 bases between the two ends. CDR3 length: 15 residues. Looked up from germline, CDR1 is SGHKS and CDR2 is YYEKEE (reference sequence). The sequenced CDR3 bases are TGTGCCAGCAGCTTGGGGGGGGGCGGCTCCTACGAG. This encodes CASSLGGGGSYE. The whole CDR3 reads CASSLGGGGSYEQYF.

With regard to this clone: The read terminates 3 residues before the CDR3 end, so the remaining end is supplied by the germline J gene. This chain uses TRBV30 with TRBJ1-1; D is ambiguous. This CDR3 has 14 residues. Trimming took 1 base from V and 4 from J, leaving 13 bases between them. Germline CDR1 is GTSNPN and CDR2 is SVGIG (reference sequence). The CDR3 loop reads CAWSGVRAGTEAFF. The CDR3 bases that were read are TGTGCCTGGAGTGGCGTTAGGGCTGGCACTGAA.

Comments on this clone: The CDR3 is cut off 3 residues early in the read; its end comes from the germline J gene. V and J are TRBV11-1 and TRBJ2-2, with 7 bases matching TRBD1. CDR3 length: 15 residues. The germline CDR1 and CDR2 sequences are SGHAT and FQDESV (reference sequence). V trimming: 5 bases; J trimming: 4 bases; junction bases outside the gene matches: 7. CDR3 DNA, as far as it was read: TGTGCCAGCAGCAACGACAGGGAATTCACCGGGGAG. It yields the protein CASSNDREFTGE. The complete CDR3 sequence is CASSNDREFTGELFF.

A word on this clone: The CDR3 goes on 3 residues after the read ends, and that part is filled in from the germline J gene. The chain uses TRBV11-3 and TRBJ2-6, with a tentative D call TRBD1 (6 bases). Trimming cost V 10 bases and J 0 bases, with 10 bases left between them. The CDR3 consists of 14 residues. Looked up from germline, CDR1 is SGHNT and CDR2 is YENEEA. CDR3 DNA, as far as it was read: TGTGCCATCCGGGACAACTCTGGGGCCAACGTC. Its protein is CAIRDNSGANV. The entire CDR3 protein is CAIRDNSGANVLTF.

Points on this clone: The DNA ends 3 residues before the CDR3 does, and the rest of the CDR3 is filled in from the germline J gene. This sequence joins TRBV6-2 or TRBV6-3 and TRBJ1-3, with no clear D. This CDR3 has 14 residues. The V gene's germline CDR1 is MNHEY and CDR2 SVGEGT. Trimming shortened V by 0 bases and J by 4 bases, and 7 bases separated the two germline ends. CDR3 region: CASSYSTPGNTIYF. The DNA read from the CDR3 is TGTGCCAGCAGTTACTCTACACCCGGAAACACC.

About this clone itself: The read stops 3 residues short of the end of the CDR3; the missing end is completed from the germline J gene. The gene calls are TRBV5-4 and TRBJ2-3; D remains ambiguous. With 0 bases removed from V and 0 bases from J, the gap between germline ends came to 8 bases. Germline assignment: CDR1 SGHNT and CDR2 YYREEE (reference sequence). The CDR3 has 15 amino acids. CDR3 DNA (partial): TGTGCCAGCAGCTTGGCCGTGGGCAGCACAGATACG. It yields the protein CASSLAVGSTDT. The whole CDR3 sequence is CASSLAVGSTDTQYF.

Comment on this clone: The read finishes 3 residues shy of the CDR3 end, and the germline J gene is used to complete it. The chain is built from TRBV30 and TRBJ2-3; maybe TRBD1 (6 bases). The CDR3 runs to 12 residues. Per germline, CDR1 GTSNPN and CDR2 SVGIG (reference sequence). The part of the CDR3 DNA that was read is TGTGCCTACTCAGGGGTTCAAGAGACG. Its translation: CAYSGVQET. The entire CDR3 sequence reads CAYSGVQETQYF.

Comment on this clone: Sequencing ends 3 residues short of the CDR3 end; the germline J gene provides the rest. V and J are TRBV20-1 and TRBJ2-1; 9 bases are shared with TRBD2. The CDR3 extends over 13 amino acids. V shed 7 bases and J 8 bases; nucleotides not matched to a gene: 9. Germline CDR1 is DFQATT and CDR2 is SNEGSKA (reference sequence). The sequenced part of the CDR3 DNA is TGCAGTGTAGCTGCGGGGGGGAGGGATGAG. Translating gives CSVAAGGRDE. The full CDR3 sequence reads CSVAAGGRDEQFF.

In the case of this clone: Read data end 3 residues before the CDR3 end; the end is taken from the germline J gene. The rearrangement uses TRBV18 and TRBJ1-6; 7 nucleotides line up with TRBD1. The CDR3 sequence is 14 residues long. Germline V gives CDR1 KGHSH, CDR2 LQKENI. V shed 8 bases, J shed 5 bases, and the junction held 6 bases outside the gene matches. The CDR3 protein is CASRGGTDNSPLHF. CDR3 DNA, as far as it was read: TGTGCCAGCCGAGGCGGGACAGATAATTCACCC.

Worth noting for this clone: From the germline J gene comes the end of the CDR3, since the read stops 3 residues before it. The rearrangement links TRBV5-4 to TRBJ1-1; D gene uncertain. V shed 4 bases and J shed 1 base, with 5 bases lying between them. Per germline, CDR1 SGHNT and CDR2 YYREEE (reference sequence). The CDR3 loop spans 12 amino acids. The covered CDR3 bases are TGTGCCAGCAGCCACGGGAACACTGAA. It yields the protein CASSHGNTE. The full CDR3 protein reads CASSHGNTEAFF.

On this clone itself: The CDR3 end lies 3 residues beyond the end of the read and is filled in from the germline J gene. The rearrangement joins TRBV6-1 to TRBJ2-3; D unclear. Looked up from germline, CDR1 is MNHNS and CDR2 is SASEGT. The CDR3 extends over 15 amino acids. Partial CDR3 DNA: TGTGCCAGCAGTGAAGTGCCGACTCACAATCAGCCG. Its translation: CASSEVPTHNQP. The whole CDR3 is CASSEVPTHNQPQYF.

About this clone: One junction end disagrees with the germline gene, perhaps due to a read error. The read falls 3 residues short of the CDR3 end, and the missing part is taken from the germline J gene. The chain recombines TRBV5-1 with TRBJ2-5; 7 nucleotides match TRBD2. The CDR3 has 17 residues. CDR1 and CDR2 from the germline V gene are SGHRS and YFSETQ. The CDR3 region is CAGSLGSLSGARETQYF. The CDR3 DNA, read in part, is TGCGCCGGCAGCTTGGGTTCTCTGAGCGGGGCTAGGGAGACC.

Comment on this clone: Sequencing ends 3 residues short of the CDR3 end; the germline J gene provides the rest. The rearrangement uses TRBV6-1 and TRBJ1-2, with D unclear. The CDR3 sequence is 15 residues long. Germline CDR1 and CDR2: MNHNS and SASEGT. CDR3 in amino acids: CASSELAGSTDTYTF. CDR3 DNA, as far as it was read: TGTGCCAGCAGTGAGCTCGCAGGAAGCACAGATACC.

Points on this clone: The CDR3 goes on 3 residues after the read ends, and that part is filled in from the germline J gene. The rearrangement links TRBV19 to TRBJ2-2; D is uncertain. Germline V lookup: CDR1 LNHDA, CDR2 SQIVND (reference sequence). V was pared by 7 bases and J by 5 bases, with 8 bases between. CDR3 length: 12 amino acids. The covered CDR3 bases are TGTGCCAGTAAGCCCGTTACCGGGGAG. It is translated as CASKPVTGE. The entire CDR3 is CASKPVTGELFF.

The CDR3 bases that were read are TGTGCCACCACGGCTGGGGCCAACGTC. Translating gives CATTAGANV. The CDR3 in full is CATTAGANVLTF. This chain links TRBV7-8 with TRBJ2-6, with D uncertain. The CDR3 end lies 3 residues beyond the end of the read and is filled in from the germline J gene. Germline V gene data show CDR1 as SGHVS and CDR2 as FQNEAQ. V shed 10 bases and J shed 2 bases, with 6 bases lying between them. This CDR3 has 12 residues.

A note on this clone: Sequencing ends 3 residues short of the CDR3 end; the germline J gene provides the rest. The rearrangement links TRBV30 to TRBJ2-1, with D unresolved. V dropped 3 bases and J dropped 3 bases, with 9 bases sitting between them. The CDR3 runs 13 residues. Germline V gene lookup returns CDR1 GTSNPN and CDR2 SVGIG (reference sequence). This CDR3 is CAWRIESYNEQFF. The DNA read from the CDR3 is TGTGCCTGGAGGATAGAGAGCTACAATGAG.